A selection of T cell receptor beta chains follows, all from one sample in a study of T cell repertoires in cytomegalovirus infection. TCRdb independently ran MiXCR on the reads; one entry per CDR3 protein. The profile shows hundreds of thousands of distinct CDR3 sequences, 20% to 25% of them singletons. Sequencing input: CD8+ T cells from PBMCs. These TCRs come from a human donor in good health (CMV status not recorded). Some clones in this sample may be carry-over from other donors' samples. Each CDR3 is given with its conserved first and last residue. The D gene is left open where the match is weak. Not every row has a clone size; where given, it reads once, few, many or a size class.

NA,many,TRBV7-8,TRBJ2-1,CASSLSRGVPEQFF,TGTGCCAGCAGCTTATCTCGTGGGGTACCTGAGCAGTTCTTC
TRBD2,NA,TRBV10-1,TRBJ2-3,CASSGLASDTQYF,TGCGCCAGCAGTGGACTAGCTTCGGATACGCAGTATTTT
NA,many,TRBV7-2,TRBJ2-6,CACWSSGANVLTF,TGTGCCTGCTGGAGCTCTGGGGCCAACGTCCTGACTTTC
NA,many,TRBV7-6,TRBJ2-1,CASSLNPTEQFF,TGTGCCAGCAGCTTAAATCCCACAGAGCAGTTCTTC
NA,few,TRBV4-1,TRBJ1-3,CASSQDDPSGNTIYF,TGCGCCAGCAGCCAAGATGACCCCTCTGGAAACACCATATATTTT
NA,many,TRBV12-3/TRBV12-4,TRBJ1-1,CASSLWGSTNTEAFF,TGTGCCAGCAGTTTATGGGGGTCCACGAACACTGAAGCTTTCTTT
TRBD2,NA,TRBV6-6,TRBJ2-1,CASTLGGLAHFF,TGTGCCAGCACCTTAGGGGGACTAGCCCACTTCTTC
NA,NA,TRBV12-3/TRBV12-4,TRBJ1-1,CASSLWGPEGNRIPTTEAFF,TGTGCCAGCAGTTTATGGGGCCCTGAAGGGAATCGTATCCCGACCACTGAAGCTTTCTTT
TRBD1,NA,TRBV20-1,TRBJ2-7,CSAQRLGQATYEQYF,TGCAGTGCTCAGAGGCTGGGACAGGCAACCTACGAGCAGTACTTC
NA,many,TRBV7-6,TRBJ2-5,CASSLAHSKFRPTQETQYF,TGTGCCAGCAGCTTAGCGCATTCGAAGTTCAGGCCCACCCAAGAGACCCAGTACTTC
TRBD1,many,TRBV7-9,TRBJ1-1,CASSHRDSLRTEAFF,TGTGCCAGCAGCCATCGGGACAGCCTTAGGACTGAAGCTTTCTTT
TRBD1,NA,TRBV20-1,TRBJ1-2,CSARDWTGGSYGYTF,TGCAGTGCTAGAGATTGGACAGGGGGTAGCTATGGCTACACCTTC
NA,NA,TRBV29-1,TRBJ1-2,CSVEDRARVEYGYTF,TGCAGCGTTGAAGATCGAGCCCGGGTGGAGTATGGCTACACCTTC
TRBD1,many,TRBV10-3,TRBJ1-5,CAISDPGQVNQPQHF,TGTGCCATCAGCGACCCGGGACAGGTTAATCAGCCCCAGCATTTT
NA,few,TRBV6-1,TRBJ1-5,CASSYGTGSNQPQHF,TGTGCCAGCAGTTATGGAACGGGAAGCAATCAGCCCCAGCATTTT
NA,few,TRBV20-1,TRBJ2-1,CSARIGSNGNEQFF,TGCAGTGCTAGAATAGGGAGTAATGGAAATGAGCAGTTCTTC
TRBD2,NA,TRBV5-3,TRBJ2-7,CVSSLDPGREEFYEQYF,TGTGTCAGCAGCTTAGACCCGGGGAGGGAGGAGTTCTACGAGCAGTACTTC
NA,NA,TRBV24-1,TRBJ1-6,CTTSDRGYNSPLHF,TGTACCACCAGTGATCGGGGTTATAATTCACCCCTCCACTTT
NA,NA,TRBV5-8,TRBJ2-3,CASSLRFGDTQYF,TGTGCCAGCAGCTTGAGGTTCGGGGATACGCAGTATTTT
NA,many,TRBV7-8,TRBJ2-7,CASKILGSTYEQYF,TGTGCCAGCAAAATTCTCGGCTCTACCTACGAGCAGTACTTC
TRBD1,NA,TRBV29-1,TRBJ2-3,CSAAGPAGGSVDTQYF,TGCAGCGCTGCTGGTCCTGCAGGGGGTTCGGTAGATACGCAGTATTTT
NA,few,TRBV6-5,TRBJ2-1,CASNYPGDNEQFF,TGTGCCAGCAATTACCCGGGGGACAATGAGCAGTTCTTC
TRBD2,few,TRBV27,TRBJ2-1,CASSLSWGLAPFLPDNEQFF,TGTGCCAGCAGTTTATCGTGGGGACTAGCGCCTTTTCTTCCCGACAATGAGCAGTTCTTC
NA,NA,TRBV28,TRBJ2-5,CASSPRDGQRWTQYF,TGTGCCAGCAGTCCCCGGGACGGCCAGAGATGGACCCAGTACTTC
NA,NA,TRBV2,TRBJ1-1,CASSERGATGEAFF,TGTGCCAGCAGTGAACGGGGGGCGACGGGTGAAGCTTTCTTT
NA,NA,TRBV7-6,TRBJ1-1,CASSQKKGGGNTEAFF,TGTGCCAGCAGCCAAAAAAAGGGAGGGGGGAACACTGAAGCTTTCTTT
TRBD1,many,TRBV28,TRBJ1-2,CASRISQGNYGYTF,TGTGCCAGCAGGATTTCACAGGGGAACTATGGCTACACCTTC
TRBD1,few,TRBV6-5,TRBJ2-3,CASSWGQGSTDTQYF,TGTGCCAGCAGCTGGGGACAGGGGAGCACAGATACGCAGTATTTT
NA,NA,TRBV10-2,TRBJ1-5,CASSQPGNQPQHF,TGCGCCAGCAGCCAACCAGGAAACCAGCCCCAGCATTTT
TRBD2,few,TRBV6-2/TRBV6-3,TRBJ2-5,CASRGLAEETQYF,TGTGCCAGCAGGGGACTAGCCGAAGAGACCCAGTACTTC
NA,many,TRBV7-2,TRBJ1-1,CASSNRPGWTEAFF,TGTGCCAGCAGCAATAGGCCCGGGTGGACTGAAGCTTTCTTT
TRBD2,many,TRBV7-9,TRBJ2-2,CASSPRRGGSNTGELFF,TGTGCCAGCAGTCCTCGCCGCGGGGGGTCAAACACCGGGGAGCTGTTTTTT
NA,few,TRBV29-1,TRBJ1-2,CSVGGSYGYTF,TGCAGCGTTGGGGGTAGCTATGGCTACACCTTC
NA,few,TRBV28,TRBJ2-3,CASGAVTSRDTQYF,TGTGCCAGCGGCGCTGTTACAAGTCGGGATACGCAGTATTTT
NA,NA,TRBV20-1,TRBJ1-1,CSARGLGMGTEAFF,TGCAGTGCTAGGGGTCTCGGTATGGGCACTGAAGCTTTCTTT
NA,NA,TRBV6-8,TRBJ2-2,CASSPYLGEVDTGELFF,TGTGCCAGCAGCCCCTATCTGGGGGAGGTAGACACCGGGGAGCTGTTTTTT
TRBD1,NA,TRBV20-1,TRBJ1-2,CSALQGEEGYGYTF,TGCAGTGCGCTCCAGGGGGAGGAGGGCTATGGCTACACCTTC
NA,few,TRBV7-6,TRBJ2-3,CASSSPMAGGTDTQYF,TGTGCCAGCAGCTCCCCGATGGCTGGGGGCACAGATACGCAGTATTTT
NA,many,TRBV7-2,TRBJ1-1,CASSFTGQIPNTEAFF,TGTGCCAGCAGCTTTACAGGGCAGATCCCGAACACTGAAGCTTTCTTT
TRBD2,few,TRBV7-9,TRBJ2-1,CASSFKGLALYNEQFF,TGTGCCAGCAGCTTTAAGGGACTAGCACTTTACAATGAGCAGTTCTTC
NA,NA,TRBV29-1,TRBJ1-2,CSVEEFEQVVTYGYTF,TGCAGCGTTGAAGAGTTTGAACAGGTAGTGACCTATGGCTACACCTTC
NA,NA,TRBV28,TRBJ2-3,CASSSGYTQYF,TGTGCCAGCAGTTCGGGATATACGCAGTATTTT
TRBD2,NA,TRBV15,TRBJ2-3,CATSREGSGGLTDTQYF,TGTGCCACCAGCAGAGAAGGCAGCGGGGGGCTGACAGATACGCAGTATTTT
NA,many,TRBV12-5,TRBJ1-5,CASGLVPNQPQHF,TGTGCTAGTGGTTTGGTACCGAATCAGCCCCAGCATTTT
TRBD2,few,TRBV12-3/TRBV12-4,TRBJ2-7,CASSPTGLAGEQYF,TGTGCCAGCAGTCCCACCGGACTAGCAGGAGAGCAGTACTTC
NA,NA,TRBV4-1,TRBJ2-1,CASSQASEREQFF,TGCGCCAGCAGCCAAGCTTCTGAACGGGAGCAGTTCTTC
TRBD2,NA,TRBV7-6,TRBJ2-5,CASSPRTSGGWYQETQYF,TGTGCCAGCAGCCCGCGGACTAGCGGGGGGTGGTACCAAGAGACCCAGTACTTC
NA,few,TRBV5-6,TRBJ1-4,CASSSGPRANEKLFF,TGTGCCAGCAGCTCGGGCCCCAGGGCTAATGAAAAACTGTTTTTT
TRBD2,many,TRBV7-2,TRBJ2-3,CASSFLAGLSSSTDTQYF,TGTGCCAGCAGCTTCCTAGCGGGCCTCTCGTCTAGCACAGATACGCAGTATTTT
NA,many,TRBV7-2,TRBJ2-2,CASSLARSLKNTGELFF,TGTGCCAGCAGCTTAGCCCGCTCTCTAAAGAACACCGGGGAGCTGTTTTTT
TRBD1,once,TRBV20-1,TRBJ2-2,CSARDISGQGAAGELFF,TGCAGTGCTAGAGATATCTCGGGACAGGGGGCAGCAGGGGAGCTGTTTTTT
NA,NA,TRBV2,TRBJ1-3,CASSESLGPGNTIYF,TGTGCCAGCAGTGAATCTCTCGGGCCAGGAAACACCATATATTTT
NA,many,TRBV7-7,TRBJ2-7,CASSTLGHSYEQYF,TGTGCTAGCAGCACTCTGGGACATTCCTACGAGCAGTACTTC
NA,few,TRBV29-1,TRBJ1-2,CSVEEGTNNYGYTF,TGCAGCGTTGAAGAAGGGACAAACAACTATGGCTACACCTTC